Here is one T cell receptor beta chain with its context. The data are from a study of blood T cell repertoires in COVID-19. Study-wide context: T cells, B-cell-depleted T cells, or PBMCs supplied cDNA or gDNA.

In Seattle, patients joined the study during active infection and were tracked longitudinally. The authors' processing: Estimation of nucleated cell counts was performed using reference gene primer amplification. TCRdb keeps only in-frame clones here, not all; method: immunoSEQ multiplex PCR. V and J calls and clone size come straight from that table; D and trimming were deduced from the DNA. The repertoire has tens of thousands of clones, approximately 80% of them found once; the top ten carry over 5.5%. Germline assignment: CDR1 ENHRY and CDR2 SYGVKD. This CDR3 has 12 residues. Trimming shortened V by 6 bases and J by 4 bases, and 10 bases separated the two germline ends.

The TCR was taken from a man aged 70-80 years with COVID-19, enrolled during active disease. This sequence joins TRBV10-3 and TRBJ2-7; maybe TRBD1 (5 bases). Sequenced input: peripheral blood. CDR3 nucleotides: TGTGCCATCAGGGCGACAGATTACGAGCAGTACTTC. As protein: CAIRATDYEQYF.